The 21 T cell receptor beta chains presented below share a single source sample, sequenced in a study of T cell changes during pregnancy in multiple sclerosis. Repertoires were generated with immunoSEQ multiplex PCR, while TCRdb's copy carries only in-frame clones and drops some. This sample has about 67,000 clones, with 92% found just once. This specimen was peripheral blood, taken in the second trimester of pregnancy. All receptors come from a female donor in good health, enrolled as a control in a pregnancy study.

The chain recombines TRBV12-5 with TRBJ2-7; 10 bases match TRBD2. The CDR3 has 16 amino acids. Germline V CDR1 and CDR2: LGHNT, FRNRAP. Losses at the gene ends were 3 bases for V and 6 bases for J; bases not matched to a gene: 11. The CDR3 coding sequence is TGTGCTAGTGGTTTCCCCCTAAGCGGGGGGGTCGGCGAGCAGTACTTC. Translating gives CASGFPLSGGVGEQYF. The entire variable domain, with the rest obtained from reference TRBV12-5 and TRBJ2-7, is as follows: DARVTQTPRHKVTEMGQEVTMRCQPILGHNTVFWYRQTMMQGLELLAYFRNRAPLDDSGMPKDRFSAEMPDATLATLKIQPSEPRDSAVYFCASGFPLSGGVGEQYFGPGTRLTVT.

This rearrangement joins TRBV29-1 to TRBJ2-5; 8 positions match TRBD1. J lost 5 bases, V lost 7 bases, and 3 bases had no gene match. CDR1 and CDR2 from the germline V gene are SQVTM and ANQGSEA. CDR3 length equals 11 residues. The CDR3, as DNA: TGCAGCGCCTGGACAGGGGAGACCCAGTACTTC. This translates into CSAWTGETQYF.

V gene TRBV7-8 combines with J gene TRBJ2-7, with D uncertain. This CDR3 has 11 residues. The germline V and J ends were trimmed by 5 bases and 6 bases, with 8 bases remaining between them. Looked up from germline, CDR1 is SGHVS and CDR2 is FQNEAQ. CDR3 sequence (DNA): TGTGCCAGCAGCGACTTGGGCGAGCAGTACTTC. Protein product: CASSDLGEQYF.

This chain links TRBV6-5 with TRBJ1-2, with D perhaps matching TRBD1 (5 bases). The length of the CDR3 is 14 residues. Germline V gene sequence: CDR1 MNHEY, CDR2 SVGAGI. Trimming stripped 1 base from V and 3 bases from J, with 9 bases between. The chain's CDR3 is CASSYWGSYYGYTF. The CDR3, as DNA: TGTGCCAGCAGTTACTGGGGCAGTTACTATGGCTACACCTTC.

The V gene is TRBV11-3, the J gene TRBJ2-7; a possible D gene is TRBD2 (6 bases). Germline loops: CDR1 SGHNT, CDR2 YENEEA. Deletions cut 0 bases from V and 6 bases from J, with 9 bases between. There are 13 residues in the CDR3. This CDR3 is CASSLEGGGEQYF. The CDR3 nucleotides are TGTGCCAGCAGCTTAGAGGGAGGAGGCGAGCAGTACTTC.

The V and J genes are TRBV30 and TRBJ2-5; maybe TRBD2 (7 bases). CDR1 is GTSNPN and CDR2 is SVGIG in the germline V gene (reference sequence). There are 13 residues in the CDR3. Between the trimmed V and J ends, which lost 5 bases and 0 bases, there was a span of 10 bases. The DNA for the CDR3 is TGTGCCTGGGAGGGGGGGAACCAAGAGACCCAGTACTTC. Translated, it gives CAWEGGNQETQYF.

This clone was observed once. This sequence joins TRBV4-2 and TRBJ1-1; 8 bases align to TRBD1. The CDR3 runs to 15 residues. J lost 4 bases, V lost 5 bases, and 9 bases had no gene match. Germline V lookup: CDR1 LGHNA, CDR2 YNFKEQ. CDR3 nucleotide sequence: TGTGCCAGCAGCGAGACGCAGGGGGCTGGCACTGAAGCTTTCTTT. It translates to CASSETQGAGTEAFF.

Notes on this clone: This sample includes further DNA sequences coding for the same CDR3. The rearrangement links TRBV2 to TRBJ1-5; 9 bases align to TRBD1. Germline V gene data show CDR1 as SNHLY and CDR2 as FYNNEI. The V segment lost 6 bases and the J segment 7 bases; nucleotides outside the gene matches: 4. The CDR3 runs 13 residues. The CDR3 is CASSRDRDQPQHF. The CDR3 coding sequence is TGTGCCAGCAGCCGGGACAGGGACCAGCCCCAGCATTTT.

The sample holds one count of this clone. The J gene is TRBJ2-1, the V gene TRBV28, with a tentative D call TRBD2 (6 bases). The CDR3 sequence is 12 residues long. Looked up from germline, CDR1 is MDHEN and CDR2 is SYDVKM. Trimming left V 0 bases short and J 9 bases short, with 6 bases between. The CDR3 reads CASSLWGGEQFF. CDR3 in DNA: TGTGCCAGCAGTTTATGGGGGGGTGAGCAGTTCTTC.

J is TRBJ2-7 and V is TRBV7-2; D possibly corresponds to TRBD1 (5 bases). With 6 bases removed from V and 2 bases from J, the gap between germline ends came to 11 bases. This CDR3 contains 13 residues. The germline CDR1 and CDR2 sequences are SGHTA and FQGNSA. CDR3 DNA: TGTGCCAGCAGTTTTAGGGGTCCCTACGAGCAGTACTTC. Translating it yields CASSFRGPYEQYF.

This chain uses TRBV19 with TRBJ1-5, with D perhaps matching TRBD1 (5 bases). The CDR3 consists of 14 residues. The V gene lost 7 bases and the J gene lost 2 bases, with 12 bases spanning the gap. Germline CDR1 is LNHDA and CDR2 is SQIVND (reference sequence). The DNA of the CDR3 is TGTGCCAGTACTAGGGGTGCGGGCAATCAGCCCCAGCATTTT. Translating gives CASTRGAGNQPQHF.

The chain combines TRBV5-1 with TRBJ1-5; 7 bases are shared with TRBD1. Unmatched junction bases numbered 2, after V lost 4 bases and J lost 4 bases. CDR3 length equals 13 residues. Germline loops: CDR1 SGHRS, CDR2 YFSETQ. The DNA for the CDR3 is TGCGCCAGCAGCCAGGGGGGTAATCAGCCCCAGCATTTT. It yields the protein CASSQGGNQPQHF.

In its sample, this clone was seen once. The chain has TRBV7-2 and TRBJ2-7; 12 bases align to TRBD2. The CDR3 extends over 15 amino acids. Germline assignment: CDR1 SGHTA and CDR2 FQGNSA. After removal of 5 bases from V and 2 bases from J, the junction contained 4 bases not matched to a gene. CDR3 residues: CASSEASGRAYEQYF. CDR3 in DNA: TGTGCCAGCAGCGAGGCTAGCGGGAGGGCCTACGAGCAGTACTTC.

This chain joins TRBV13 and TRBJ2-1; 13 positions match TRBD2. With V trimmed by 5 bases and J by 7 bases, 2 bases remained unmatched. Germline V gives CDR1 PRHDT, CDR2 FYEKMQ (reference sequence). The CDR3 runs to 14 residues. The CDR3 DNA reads TGTGCCAGCAGCCCGGGACTAGCGGGAAATGAGCAGTTCTTC. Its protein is CASSPGLAGNEQFF. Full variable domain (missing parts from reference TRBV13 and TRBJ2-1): AAGVIQSPRHLIKEKRETATLKCYPIPRHDTVYWYQQGPGQDPQFLISFYEKMQSDKGSIPDRFSAQQFSDYHSELNMSSLELGDSALYFCASSPGLAGNEQFFGPGTRLTVL.

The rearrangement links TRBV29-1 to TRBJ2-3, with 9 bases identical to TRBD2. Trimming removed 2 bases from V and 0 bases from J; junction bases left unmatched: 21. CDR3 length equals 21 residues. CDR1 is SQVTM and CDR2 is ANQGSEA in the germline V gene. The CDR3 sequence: CSVELPGTSLLAGTSTDTQYF. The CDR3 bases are TGCAGCGTTGAATTGCCCGGGACATCCCTCCTAGCGGGGACTAGCACAGATACGCAGTATTTT.

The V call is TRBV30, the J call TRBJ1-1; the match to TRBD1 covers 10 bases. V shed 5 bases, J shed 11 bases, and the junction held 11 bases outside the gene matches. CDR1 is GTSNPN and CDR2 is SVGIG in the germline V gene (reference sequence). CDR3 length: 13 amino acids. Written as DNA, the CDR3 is TGTGCCTGGGAATCCGACAGGGGGCGAGCGGCTTTCTTT. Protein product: CAWESDRGRAAFF.

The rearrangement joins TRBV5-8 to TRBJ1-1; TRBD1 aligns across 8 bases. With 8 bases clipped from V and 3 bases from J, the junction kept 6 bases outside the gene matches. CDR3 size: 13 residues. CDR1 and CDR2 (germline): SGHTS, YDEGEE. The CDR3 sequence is CASIGQGYTEAFF. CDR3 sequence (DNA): TGTGCCAGTATCGGACAGGGTTACACTGAAGCTTTCTTT.

The CDR3 nucleotides are TGTGCCAGCAGCTTAAGGCGGGGATCCAATAATTCACCCCTCCACTTT. This codes for CASSLRRGSNNSPLHF. The chain is built from TRBV7-8 and TRBJ1-6, with no clear D. From germline, CDR1 is SGHVS and CDR2 FQNEAQ. V was trimmed by 2 bases and J by 5 bases, leaving 13 bases between them. The CDR3 is 16 residues long.

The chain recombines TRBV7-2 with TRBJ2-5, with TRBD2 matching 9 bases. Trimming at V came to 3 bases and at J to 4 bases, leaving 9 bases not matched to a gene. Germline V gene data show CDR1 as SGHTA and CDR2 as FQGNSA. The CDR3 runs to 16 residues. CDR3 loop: CASSFASGNGGETQYF. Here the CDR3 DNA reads TGTGCCAGCAGCTTCGCTAGCGGGAATGGTGGAGAGACCCAGTACTTC.

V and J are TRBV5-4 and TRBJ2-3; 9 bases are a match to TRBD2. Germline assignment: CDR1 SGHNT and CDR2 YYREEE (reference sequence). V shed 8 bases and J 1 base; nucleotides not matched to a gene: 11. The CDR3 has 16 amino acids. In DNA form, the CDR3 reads TGTGCCAGTTTACCCAGCTTAGCGGGGGGCACAGATACGCAGTATTTT. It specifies CASLPSLAGGTDTQYF.

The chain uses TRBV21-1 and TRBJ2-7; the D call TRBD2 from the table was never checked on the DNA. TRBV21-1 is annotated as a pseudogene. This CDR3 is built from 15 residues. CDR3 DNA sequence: TGTGCCAGCAGCAATCCTCTTAGCGAATTCTACGAGCAGTACTTC. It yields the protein CASSNPLSEFYEQYF.